These T cell receptor beta chains were read from a single sample in a study of OX40 agonist ivuxolimab in advanced cancers. The repertoire was sequenced with immunoSEQ multiplex PCR; TCRdb's copy has only in-frame clones and lacks some. The table includes about 36,000 clones, roughly 77% detected once. The sample here was CD4+ or CD8+ T cells sorted from blood, taken in a trial of the OX40 agonist ivuxolimab. The receptor source for this set is an adult with an advanced solid tumor such as melanoma, head and neck, liver or kidney cancer. CDR3s include the opening cysteine and the closing phenylalanine or tryptophan. The order of the fields is V gene, J gene, D gene, clone size, CDR3 protein, CDR3 DNA. A D gene is named only where the DNA matches it firmly. The listing skips clone size in some rows; elsewhere it reads once, few, many or a size class.

V: TRBV28; J: TRBJ2-1; D: NA; size: NA; CDR3: CASSFGPYNEQFF; DNA: TGTGCCAGCAGTTTTGGACCCTACAATGAGCAGTTCTTC
V: TRBV11-2; J: TRBJ1-4; D: TRBD1; size: NA; CDR3: CASSLVGTGPVEKLFF; DNA: TGTGCCAGCAGCTTAGTTGGGACAGGGCCTGTTGAAAAACTGTTTTTT
V: TRBV10-3; J: TRBJ1-2; D: NA; size: once; CDR3: CAIIVITGGASNYGYTF; DNA: TGTGCCATCATTGTAATTACGGGGGGCGCTTCTAACTATGGCTACACCTTC
V: TRBV18; J: TRBJ2-2; D: NA; size: few; CDR3: CASSPRGTNTGELFF; DNA: TGTGCCAGCTCACCTCGGGGGACGAACACCGGGGAGCTGTTTTTT
V: TRBV6-5; J: TRBJ1-1; D: TRBD1; size: NA; CDR3: CASRSTGPGTEAFF; DNA: TGTGCCAGCAGGTCGACAGGGCCCGGCACTGAAGCTTTCTTT
V: TRBV10-2; J: TRBJ2-7; D: NA; size: few; CDR3: CASSEGPGEQYF; DNA: TGCGCCAGCAGTGAGGGCCCAGGCGAGCAGTACTTC
V: TRBV13; J: TRBJ1-1; D: NA; size: NA; CDR3: CASSFTNTEAFF; DNA: TGTGCCAGCAGCTTTACGAACACTGAAGCTTTCTTT
V: TRBV28; J: TRBJ1-6; D: TRBD1; size: NA; CDR3: CASSSQRGGRGLNSPLHF; DNA: TGTGCCAGCAGTTCCCAACGCGGCGGCAGGGGGCTAAATTCACCCCTCCACTTT
V: TRBV18; J: TRBJ1-1; D: TRBD1; size: NA; CDR3: CASSPDRGTAFF; DNA: TGTGCCAGCTCACCAGACAGGGGTACGGCTTTCTTT
V: TRBV28; J: TRBJ2-1; D: TRBD2; size: NA; CDR3: CASSFLGSGGFNEQFF; DNA: TGTGCCAGCAGTTTCTTGGGAAGCGGGGGGTTCAATGAGCAGTTCTTC
V: TRBV7-9; J: TRBJ2-1; D: TRBD1; size: few; CDR3: CASWGTAYNEQFF; DNA: TGTGCCAGCTGGGGGACAGCCTACAATGAGCAGTTCTTC
V: TRBV5-4; J: TRBJ1-2; D: TRBD1; size: NA; CDR3: CASSPTGNYGYTF; DNA: TGTGCCAGCAGCCCGACAGGGAACTATGGCTACACCTTC
V: TRBV6-5; J: TRBJ1-2; D: NA; size: few; CDR3: CASFKGRNYGYTF; DNA: TGTGCCAGCTTTAAGGGGAGGAACTATGGCTACACCTTC
V: TRBV6-6; J: TRBJ2-1; D: NA; size: NA; CDR3: CASSKTSNEQFF; DNA: TGTGCCAGCAGTAAAACTAGCAATGAGCAGTTCTTC
V: TRBV7-9; J: TRBJ1-3; D: NA; size: NA; CDR3: CASSSIHRDKAGNTIYF; DNA: TGTGCCAGCAGCTCCATACACAGGGATAAGGCTGGAAACACCATATATTTT
V: TRBV27; J: TRBJ1-6; D: TRBD1; size: NA; CDR3: CASSYRGNSPLHF; DNA: TGTGCCAGCAGTTACAGGGGGAATTCACCCCTCCACTTT
V: TRBV5-6; J: TRBJ2-7; D: NA; size: NA; CDR3: CASSLNAYEQYF; DNA: TGTGCCAGCAGCTTGAACGCCTACGAGCAGTACTTC
V: TRBV2; J: TRBJ1-2; D: TRBD1; size: NA; CDR3: CASSGTGNYGYTF; DNA: TGTGCCAGCAGTGGGACAGGCAACTATGGCTACACCTTC
V: TRBV18; J: TRBJ1-4; D: NA; size: once; CDR3: CASSPTGAEKLFF; DNA: TGTGCCAGCTCACCAACCGGAGCTGAAAAACTGTTTTTT
V: TRBV27; J: TRBJ2-6; D: NA; size: NA; CDR3: CASSSSSSGANVLTF; DNA: TGTGCCAGCAGCTCTAGTAGCTCTGGGGCCAACGTCCTGACTTTC
V: TRBV5-4; J: TRBJ2-5; D: TRBD2; size: NA; CDR3: CASSQDLLAGESRRETQYF; DNA: TGTGCCAGCAGCCAAGACTTACTAGCGGGAGAATCGCGGCGGGAGACCCAGTACTTC
V: TRBV4-3; J: TRBJ2-5; D: NA; size: NA; CDR3: CASSQEGPGPRGEQYF; DNA: TGCGCCAGCAGCCAAGAGGGGCCAGGCCCGAGGGGGGAGCAGTACTTC
V: TRBV5-1; J: TRBJ1-1; D: NA; size: NA; CDR3: CASSAHREGTEAFF; DNA: TGCGCCAGCAGCGCCCACAGGGAGGGGACTGAAGCTTTCTTT
V: TRBV30; J: TRBJ1-5; D: TRBD1; size: once; CDR3: CAWGGQGRNQPQHF; DNA: TGTGCCTGGGGGGGACAGGGAAGGAATCAGCCCCAGCATTTT
V: TRBV19; J: TRBJ1-4; D: NA; size: NA; CDR3: CASREQSNEKLFF; DNA: TGTGCCAGTAGGGAACAATCTAATGAAAAACTGTTTTTT
V: TRBV14; J: TRBJ1-1; D: NA; size: NA; CDR3: CASSQAGMNTEAFF; DNA: TGTGCCAGCAGCCAAGCCGGTATGAACACTGAAGCTTTCTTT
V: TRBV9; J: TRBJ2-3; D: TRBD2; size: NA; CDR3: CASSPGLAGGTDTQYF; DNA: TGTGCCAGCAGCCCGGGACTAGCGGGGGGGACAGATACGCAGTATTTT
V: TRBV6-5; J: TRBJ1-4; D: NA; size: NA; CDR3: CASRQGLGREKLFF; DNA: TGTGCCAGCCGTCAGGGATTGGGTCGAGAAAAACTGTTTTTT
V: TRBV5-5; J: TRBJ2-5; D: NA; size: NA; CDR3: CASSLRRGQETQYF; DNA: TGTGCCAGCAGCTTACGCAGGGGCCAAGAGACCCAGTACTTC
V: TRBV14; J: TRBJ2-5; D: TRBD1; size: once; CDR3: CASSHLSRGRGETQYF; DNA: TGTGCCAGCAGCCACCTGAGCAGGGGGCGAGGGGAGACCCAGTACTTC
V: TRBV2; J: TRBJ1-5; D: TRBD1; size: NA; CDR3: CASSGDRQGNQPQHF; DNA: TGTGCCAGCAGTGGGGACAGGCAAGGCAATCAGCCCCAGCATTTT
V: TRBV4-1; J: TRBJ1-2; D: NA; size: NA; CDR3: CASSQGPGAKIGYTF; DNA: TGCGCCAGCAGCCAAGGGCCGGGGGCTAAGATAGGCTACACCTTC
V: TRBV18; J: TRBJ1-1; D: NA; size: NA; CDR3: CASSREGYTEAFF; DNA: TGTGCCAGCTCACGGGAGGGCTACACTGAAGCTTTCTTT
V: TRBV2; J: TRBJ1-5; D: NA; size: once; CDR3: CASSLVGAAGNQPQHF; DNA: TGTGCCAGCAGTTTGGTGGGCGCGGCGGGCAATCAGCCCCAGCATTTT
V: TRBV5-1; J: TRBJ1-4; D: NA; size: few; CDR3: CASSLTGHDDEKLFF; DNA: TGCGCCAGCAGCTTGACGGGACATGACGATGAAAAACTGTTTTTT
V: TRBV5-6; J: TRBJ2-1; D: NA; size: NA; CDR3: CASSLVGGSEQFF; DNA: TGTGCCAGCAGCTTGGTCGGGGGCAGTGAGCAGTTCTTC
V: TRBV29-1; J: TRBJ2-6; D: NA; size: NA; CDR3: CSVVKSGANVLTF; DNA: TGCAGCGTTGTAAAATCTGGGGCCAACGTCCTGACTTTC
V: TRBV7-3; J: TRBJ2-3; D: TRBD1; size: NA; CDR3: CASSFRDRGRLSTQYF; DNA: TGTGCCAGCAGCTTTCGGGACAGGGGGCGTCTCTCCACGCAGTATTTT
V: TRBV23-1; J: TRBJ1-1; D: NA; size: once; CDR3: CASSYRDGVLVAFF; DNA: TGCGCCAGCAGTTACCGGGACGGTGTTTTAGTAGCTTTCTTT
V: TRBV9; J: TRBJ2-7; D: NA; size: NA; CDR3: CASSDPGLQYF; DNA: TGTGCCAGCAGCGACCCGGGGTTGCAGTACTTC
V: TRBV19; J: TRBJ1-2; D: TRBD1; size: NA; CDR3: CASRTWAGGGESYGYTF; DNA: TGTGCCAGTCGCACCTGGGCAGGGGGCGGAGAAAGCTATGGCTACACCTTC
V: TRBV7-3; J: TRBJ2-5; D: NA; size: NA; CDR3: CASSWNGGPLETQYF; DNA: TGTGCCAGCAGCTGGAACGGGGGGCCCTTGGAGACCCAGTACTTC
V: TRBV6-5; J: TRBJ1-1; D: NA; size: NA; CDR3: CASSSSRGAFF; DNA: TGTGCCAGCAGTTCGTCTAGGGGGGCTTTCTTT
V: TRBV6-5; J: TRBJ1-1; D: TRBD1; size: once; CDR3: CASTRQGTAEAFF; DNA: TGTGCCAGCACCCGACAGGGGACGGCTGAAGCTTTCTTT
V: TRBV5-1; J: TRBJ1-6; D: TRBD1; size: NA; CDR3: CASSLRTGDSPLHF; DNA: TGCGCCAGCAGCCTCCGGACAGGAGATTCACCCCTCCACTTT
V: TRBV9; J: TRBJ2-5; D: TRBD2; size: NA; CDR3: CASSVGLAEQETQYF; DNA: TGTGCCAGCAGCGTAGGCCTAGCGGAGCAAGAGACCCAGTACTTC
V: TRBV29-1; J: TRBJ2-7; D: NA; size: NA; CDR3: CSVGVAEEQYF; DNA: TGCAGCGTTGGGGTCGCGGAGGAGCAGTACTTC
V: TRBV7-8; J: TRBJ2-7; D: NA; size: NA; CDR3: CASSPGDVLTYEQYF; DNA: TGTGCCAGCAGCCCTGGGGACGTCCTTACCTACGAGCAGTACTTC
V: TRBV19; J: TRBJ2-7; D: NA; size: NA; CDR3: CASSIEVADSYEQYF; DNA: TGTGCCAGTAGTATAGAGGTAGCGGATTCCTACGAGCAGTACTTC
V: TRBV9; J: TRBJ2-1; D: TRBD2; size: NA; CDR3: CASSVAASGRHLQNEQFF; DNA: TGTGCCAGCAGCGTAGCGGCTAGCGGGAGGCATCTACAAAATGAGCAGTTCTTC
V: TRBV27; J: TRBJ1-3; D: TRBD1; size: NA; CDR3: CASSSYRGGYKAGNTIYF; DNA: TGTGCCAGCAGTTCGTACAGGGGGGGGTATAAGGCTGGAAACACCATATATTTT
V: TRBV5-6; J: TRBJ2-5; D: NA; size: NA; CDR3: CASSLGGIREETQYF; DNA: TGTGCCAGCAGCTTGGGCGGAATAAGGGAGGAGACCCAGTACTTC
V: TRBV4-1; J: TRBJ1-1; D: NA; size: NA; CDR3: CASSLPRPRGLNTEAFF; DNA: TGCGCCAGCAGTCTTCCCCGCCCGAGGGGGTTGAACACTGAAGCTTTCTTT
V: TRBV27; J: TRBJ2-1; D: NA; size: NA; CDR3: CASSARGANEQFF; DNA: TGTGCCAGCAGTGCCAGGGGCGCCAATGAGCAGTTCTTC
V: TRBV5-1; J: TRBJ2-1; D: TRBD2; size: NA; CDR3: CASSLVSGGVDEQFF; DNA: TGCGCCAGCAGCTTGGTTAGCGGGGGTGTCGATGAGCAGTTCTTC
V: TRBV6-1; J: TRBJ1-1; D: NA; size: NA; CDR3: CASSEGPGRTEAFF; DNA: TGTGCCAGCAGTGAAGGGCCGGGCCGCACTGAAGCTTTCTTT
V: TRBV18; J: TRBJ2-4; D: NA; size: NA; CDR3: CASSPPSAGKNIQYF; DNA: TGTGCCAGCTCACCACCGTCGGCAGGCAAAAACATTCAGTACTTC
V: TRBV11-2; J: TRBJ2-2; D: TRBD2; size: NA; CDR3: CATLQRGGRTGELFF; DNA: TGTGCCACCCTCCAGCGGGGGGGTAGGACCGGGGAGCTGTTTTTT